This T cell receptor (beta chain) was captured by sequencing in a study of blood T cell repertoires in COVID-19. About the research overall: Material from acute and convalescent COVID-19 was sourced from the United States, Italy and Spain. Sample material is recorded as cDNA or gDNA derived from T cells, B-cell-depleted T cells, or PBMCs.

Per the authors' pipeline: Counts of nucleated cells, estimated from reference gene primer amplification, were obtained. TCRdb keeps only in-frame clones here, not all; method: immunoSEQ multiplex PCR. V, J and clone size are those of that table, while D and trimming were read from the DNA. The table includes roughly 150,000 clones, 79% detected once. Unmatched junction bases numbered 11, after V lost 5 bases and J lost 4 bases. Per the germline V gene, CDR1 is MNHEY and CDR2 is SMNVEV (reference sequence). The CDR3 loop spans 15 amino acids. The chain has TRBV27 and TRBJ2-7; 7 bases are a match to TRBD1. The TCR sequence derives from a woman aged 70-85 years in a cohort exposed to, infected with or recovered from COVID-19 (not recorded which). Source material: PBMCs or T cells enriched from blood (not recorded which). CDR3 coding DNA: TGTGCCAGCAGTCACCGGAGAGGGGGCGGTTACGAGCAGTACTTC. Its protein is CASSHRRGGGYEQYF.